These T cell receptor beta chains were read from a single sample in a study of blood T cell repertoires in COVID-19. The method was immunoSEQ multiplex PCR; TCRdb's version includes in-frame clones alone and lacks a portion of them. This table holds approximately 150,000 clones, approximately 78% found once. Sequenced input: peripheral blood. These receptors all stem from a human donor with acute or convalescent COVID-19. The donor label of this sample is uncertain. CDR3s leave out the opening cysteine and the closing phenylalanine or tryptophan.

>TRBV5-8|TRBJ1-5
ASSSSYSNQPQH
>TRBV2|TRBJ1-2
ASSELGTEGYT
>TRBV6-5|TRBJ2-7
ASSRQDYEQY
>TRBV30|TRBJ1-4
AWRRGTSDEKLF
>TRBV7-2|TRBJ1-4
ASSLGWAGEYEKLF
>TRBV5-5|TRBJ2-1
ASSLLGQGGNEQF
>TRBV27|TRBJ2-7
ASSLTGTGRGLLY
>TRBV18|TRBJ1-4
ASSPRSPGANEKLF
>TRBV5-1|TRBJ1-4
ASSLGRGATNEKLF
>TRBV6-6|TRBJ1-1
ASSDRPPPETEAF
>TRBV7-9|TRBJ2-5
ASSYGQVGETQY
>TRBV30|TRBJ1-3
AWTPTGDRGTGNTIY
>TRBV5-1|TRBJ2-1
ASSGTSGGGLNEQF
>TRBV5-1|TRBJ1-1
ASSSSVTGNTEAF
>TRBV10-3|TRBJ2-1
AISAGTGLYNEQF
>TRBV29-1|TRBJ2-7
SVAPTPRGEQY
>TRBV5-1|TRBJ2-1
ASSPGGQLHEQF
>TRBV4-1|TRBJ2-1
ASSQVGGASFYNEQF
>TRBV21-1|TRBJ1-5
ASSAWTGRNQPQH
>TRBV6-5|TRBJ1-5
ATGQGWDQPQH
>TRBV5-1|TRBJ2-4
ASSFDRGRDGVKNIQY
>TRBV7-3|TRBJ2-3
ASSLNTLGLGTQY
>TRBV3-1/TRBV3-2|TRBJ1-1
ASSPGQGGTNTEAF
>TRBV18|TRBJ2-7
ASSPAAFYEQY
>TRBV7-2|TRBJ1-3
ASSPSLSGNTIY
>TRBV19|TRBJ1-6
ASSIDNRGPSPLH
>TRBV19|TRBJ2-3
ASTTLAGQGSDTQY
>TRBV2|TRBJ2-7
ASSDDRYPYEQY
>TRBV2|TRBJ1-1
ASRRTGTDTEAF
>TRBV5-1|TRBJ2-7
ASNHIFGQGADEQY
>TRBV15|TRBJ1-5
ATSRDPATQH
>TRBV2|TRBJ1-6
ASILGGTGGSPLH
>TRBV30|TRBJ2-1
AWSVRLAGDYNEQF
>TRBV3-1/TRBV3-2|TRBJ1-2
ASSQLDTSYGYT
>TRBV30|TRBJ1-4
AWSIPKVGLENEKLF
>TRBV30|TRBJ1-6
ARTTGYNSPLH
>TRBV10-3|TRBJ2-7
AINGRQGGSYEQY
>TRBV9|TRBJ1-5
ASSVDEDQPQH
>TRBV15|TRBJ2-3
ATSRDGAGGNTDTQY
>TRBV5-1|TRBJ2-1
ASSLVGLAGGNEQF
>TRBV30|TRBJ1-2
AWNRGQGVFGYT
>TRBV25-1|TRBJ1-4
ASSVGQRLF
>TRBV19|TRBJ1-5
ASTRGTGHQPQH
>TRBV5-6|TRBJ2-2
ASSLEVQGWTGELF
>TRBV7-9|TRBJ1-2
ASSSTLTVLYGYT
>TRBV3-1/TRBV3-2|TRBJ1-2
ASSQVRGGYT
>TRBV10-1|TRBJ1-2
ASSERQTMGYT
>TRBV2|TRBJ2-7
ASSHWTGSVYEQY
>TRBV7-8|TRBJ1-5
ASSSGTGGFQPQH
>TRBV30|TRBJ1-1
AWRGPGPPNTEAF